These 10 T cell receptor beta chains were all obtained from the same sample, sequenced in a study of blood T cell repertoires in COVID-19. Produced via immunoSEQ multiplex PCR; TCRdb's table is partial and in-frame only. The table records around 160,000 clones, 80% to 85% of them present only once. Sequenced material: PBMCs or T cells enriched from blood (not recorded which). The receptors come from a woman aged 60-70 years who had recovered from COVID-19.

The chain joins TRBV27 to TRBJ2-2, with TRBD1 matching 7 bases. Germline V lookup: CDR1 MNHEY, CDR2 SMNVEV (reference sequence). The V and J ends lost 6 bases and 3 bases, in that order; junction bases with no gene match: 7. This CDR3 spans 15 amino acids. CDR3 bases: TGTGCCAGCAGATCCCGACAGGGCTACACCGGGGAGCTGTTTTTT. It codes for CASRSRQGYTGELFF.

The CDR3 DNA follows: TGTGCCATCAGTGAGACGTGGTGGCAGGGGGCAGGCTACACCTTC. Its translation is CAISETWWQGAGYTF. The chain uses TRBV10-3 and TRBJ1-2; 8 bases are shared with TRBD1. Germline V gives CDR1 ENHRY, CDR2 SYGVKD. This CDR3 is built from 15 residues. Trimming cost V 2 bases and J 8 bases; bases outside gene matches: 10.

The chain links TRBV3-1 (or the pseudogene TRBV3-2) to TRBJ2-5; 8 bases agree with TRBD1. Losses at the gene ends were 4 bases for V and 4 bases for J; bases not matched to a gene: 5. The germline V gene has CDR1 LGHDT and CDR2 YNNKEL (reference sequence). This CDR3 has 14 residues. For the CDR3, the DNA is TGTGCCAGCAGCCTCCGGACAGGGAGAGAGACCCAGTACTTC. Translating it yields CASSLRTGRETQYF.

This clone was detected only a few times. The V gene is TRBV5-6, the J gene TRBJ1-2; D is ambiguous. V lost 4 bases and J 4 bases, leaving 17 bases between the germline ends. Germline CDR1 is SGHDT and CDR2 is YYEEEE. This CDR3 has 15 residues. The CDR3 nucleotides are TGTGCCAGCAGCCGAACGCCAGGCCGAGTCTATGGCTACACCTTC. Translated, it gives CASSRTPGRVYGYTF. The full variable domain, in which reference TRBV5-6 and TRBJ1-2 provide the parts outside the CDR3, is DAGVTQSPTHLIKTRGQQVTLRCSPKSGHDTVSWYQQALGQGPQFIFQYYEEEERQRGNFPDRFSGHQFPNYSSELNVNALLLGDSALYLCASSRTPGRVYGYTFGSGTRLTVV.

The CDR3: CASSEQWTGYGTEAFF. CDR3 DNA sequence: TGTGCCAGCAGTGAACAATGGACAGGGTACGGCACTGAAGCTTTCTTT. This chain uses TRBV6-1 with TRBJ1-1; 8 positions agree with TRBD1. V lost 2 bases and J lost 4; bases outside the gene matches: 9. The germline gives CDR1 MNHNS, CDR2 SASEGT. The CDR3 runs 16 residues.

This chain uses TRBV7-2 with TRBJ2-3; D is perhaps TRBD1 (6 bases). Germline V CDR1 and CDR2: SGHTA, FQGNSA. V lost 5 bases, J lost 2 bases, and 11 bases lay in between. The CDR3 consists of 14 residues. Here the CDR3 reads CASSPGQNTDTQYF. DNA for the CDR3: TGTGCCAGCAGCCCCGGACAGAACACAGATACGCAGTATTTT.

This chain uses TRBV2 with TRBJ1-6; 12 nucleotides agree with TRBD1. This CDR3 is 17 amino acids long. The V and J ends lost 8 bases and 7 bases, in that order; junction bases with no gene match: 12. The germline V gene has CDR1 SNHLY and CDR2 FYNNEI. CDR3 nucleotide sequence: TGTGCCAGCGGGGGACAGGGGGCAATGACTTGGAATTCACCCCTCCACTTT. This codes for CASGGQGAMTWNSPLHF.

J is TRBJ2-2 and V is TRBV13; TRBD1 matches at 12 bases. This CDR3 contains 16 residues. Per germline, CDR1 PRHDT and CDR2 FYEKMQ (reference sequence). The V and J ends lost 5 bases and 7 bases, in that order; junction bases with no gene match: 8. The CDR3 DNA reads TGTGCCAGCAGCCTATGGGACAGGGGGCAATACGGGGAGCTGTTTTTT. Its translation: CASSLWDRGQYGELFF.

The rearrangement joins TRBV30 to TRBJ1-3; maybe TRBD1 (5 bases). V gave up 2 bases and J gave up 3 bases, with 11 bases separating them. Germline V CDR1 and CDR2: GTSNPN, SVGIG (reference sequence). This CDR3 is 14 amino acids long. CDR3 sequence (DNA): TGTGCCTGGAGTTCTGCAGGGCATGGAAACACCATATATTTT. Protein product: CAWSSAGHGNTIYF.

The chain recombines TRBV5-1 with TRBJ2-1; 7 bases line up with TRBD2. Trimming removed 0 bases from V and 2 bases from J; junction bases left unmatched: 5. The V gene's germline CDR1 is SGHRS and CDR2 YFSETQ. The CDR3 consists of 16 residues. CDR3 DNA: TGCGCCAGCAGCTTGGAAGGCCTAGCGGCCTACAATGAGCAGTTCTTC. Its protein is CASSLEGLAAYNEQFF.